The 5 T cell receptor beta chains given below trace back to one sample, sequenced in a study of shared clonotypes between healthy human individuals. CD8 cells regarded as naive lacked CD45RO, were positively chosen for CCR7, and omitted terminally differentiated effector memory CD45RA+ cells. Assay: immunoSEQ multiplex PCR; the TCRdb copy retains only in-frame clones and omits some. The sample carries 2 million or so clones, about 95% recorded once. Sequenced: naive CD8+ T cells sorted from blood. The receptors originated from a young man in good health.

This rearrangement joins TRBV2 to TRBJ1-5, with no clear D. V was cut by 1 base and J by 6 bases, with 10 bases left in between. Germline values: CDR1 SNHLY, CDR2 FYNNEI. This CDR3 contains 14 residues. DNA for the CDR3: TGTGCCAGCAGTGAAGGGGAAACTGGTCAGCCCCAGCATTTT. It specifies CASSEGETGQPQHF.

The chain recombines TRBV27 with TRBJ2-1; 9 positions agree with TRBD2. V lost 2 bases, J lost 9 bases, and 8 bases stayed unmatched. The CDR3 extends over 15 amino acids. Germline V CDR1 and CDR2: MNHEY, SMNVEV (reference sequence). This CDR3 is CASSLGGGAFIEQFF. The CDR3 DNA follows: TGTGCCAGCAGTTTAGGCGGGGGGGCCTTCATTGAGCAGTTCTTC.

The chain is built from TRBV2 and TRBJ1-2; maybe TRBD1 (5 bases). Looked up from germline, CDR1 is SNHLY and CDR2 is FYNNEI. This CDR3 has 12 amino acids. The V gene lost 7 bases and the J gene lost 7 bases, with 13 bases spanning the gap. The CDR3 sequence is CASMGGSLGYTF. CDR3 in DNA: TGTGCCAGCATGGGGGGATCCCTTGGCTACACCTTC.

This CDR3 is CASSSVETQYF. CDR3 coding DNA: TGTGCCAGCAGTTCTGTGGAGACCCAGTACTTC. The chain links TRBV6-5 to TRBJ2-5; D is uncertain. This CDR3 is built from 11 residues. Germline V CDR1 and CDR2: MNHEY, SVGAGI. The V and J ends lost 4 bases and 5 bases respectively, with 5 bases between them.

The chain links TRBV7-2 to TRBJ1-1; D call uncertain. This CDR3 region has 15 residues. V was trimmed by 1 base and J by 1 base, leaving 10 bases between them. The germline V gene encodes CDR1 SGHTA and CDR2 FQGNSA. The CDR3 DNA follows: TGTGCCAGCAGCTTAGTTCAGGTTTGGAACACTGAAGCTTTCTTT. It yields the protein CASSLVQVWNTEAFF.